The 5 T cell receptor beta chains below come from one sample, sequenced in a study of blood T cells in healthy people across ages. The authors ran a second PCR of 7 to 11 cycles using a sample-barcoded 5' primer and a J-beta primer mix. TCRdb called the 5' RACE reads again in MiXCR, with one record for every CDR3 protein. This table has 550,000 to 650,000 distinct CDR3 sequences, less than 35% appearing once. Sequencing was done on a sample of blood. The receptors were gathered from a woman older than 75 in good health.

The genes are TRBV10-3 and TRBJ2-5, with TRBD1 matching over 7 bases. The V gene's germline CDR1 is ENHRY and CDR2 SYGVKD. Losses at the gene ends were 10 bases for V and 1 base for J; bases not matched to a gene: 9. The CDR3 is 14 residues long. The CDR3 bases are TGTGCCAGCACTCACACAGGGGCCCAAGAGACCCAGTACTTC. It encodes CASTHTGAQETQYF.

The chain uses TRBV20-1 and TRBJ2-1, with D perhaps matching TRBD2 (7 bases). V lost 0 bases, J lost 4 bases, and 19 bases lay in between. The CDR3 covers 17 residues. Germline-derived CDR1 and CDR2 are DFQATT and SNEGSKA (reference sequence). The CDR3 is CSARDLGGPPNYNEQFF. In DNA, the CDR3 is TGCAGTGCTAGAGATCTGGGGGGGCCGCCTAATTACAATGAGCAGTTCTTC.

The chain recombines TRBV20-1 with TRBJ2-1; D perhaps matches TRBD2 (6 bases). The germline gives CDR1 DFQATT, CDR2 SNEGSKA (reference sequence). Trimming took 6 bases from V and 9 from J, leaving 24 bases between them. The CDR3 extends over 15 amino acids. The CDR3 DNA reads TGCAGTGCCGCAGGCCCCCAGTGGCGGGAAGTTGAGCAGTTCTTC. Translation: CSAAGPQWREVEQFF.

This clonotype appeared many times. The chain employs TRBV12-3 or TRBV12-4 and TRBJ2-4; D is possibly TRBD2 (6 bases). V was trimmed by 3 bases and J by 8 bases, leaving 17 bases between them. The CDR3 length is 15 residues. For the CDR3, the DNA is TGTGCCAGCAGTTTGGGTGGGGGGTATATGTACATTCAGTACTTC. As protein: CASSLGGGYMYIQYF.

A word on this clonotype: No conserved phenylalanine or tryptophan ends this CDR3, so it is likely a read error. V usage is TRBV20-1 and J usage is TRBJ1-1; D is unclear. The CDR3 extends over 12 amino acids. In germline, CDR1 is DFQATT, CDR2 SNEGSKA (reference sequence). Trimming took 1 base from V and 5 from J, leaving 8 bases between them. This chain's CDR3 is CSARVIGTEAFI. The CDR3 coding sequence is TGCAGTGCTAGAGTAATAGGGACTGAAGCTTTCATT.